The clone carrying this T cell receptor (beta chain) occurred once. The antigen is undetermined. These data are taken from a study of ipilimumab plus nivolumab after autologous stem cell transplantation. Notes on the study in general: TCR repertoire, Treg phenotype and gut microbiota reportedly support more study of this approach.

The data were produced by immunoSEQ multiplex PCR, yet TCRdb's version contains in-frame clones alone and is incomplete. Among 15,000 or so clones listed, 75% to 85% were seen once. Trimming shortened V by 2 bases and J by 1 base, and 12 bases separated the two germline ends. The length of the CDR3 is 15 residues. The germline V gene encodes CDR1 SGHKS and CDR2 YYEKEE (reference sequence). The sample consisted of PBMCs, taken in a trial of ipilimumab plus nivolumab as post-transplant consolidation. The sequence came from a male donor with diffuse large B-cell lymphoma. This rearrangement joins TRBV5-5 to TRBJ2-5; the D is unclear. CDR3 amino acids: CASSFGFGSQETQYF. CDR3 in DNA: TGTGCCAGCAGCTTTGGCTTCGGTAGCCAAGAGACCCAGTACTTC. The variable domain in full, with the rest retrieved from reference TRBV5-5 and TRBJ2-5, is DAGVTQSPTHLIKTRGQQVTLRCSPISGHKSVSWYQQVLGQGPQFIFQYYEKEERGRGNFPDRFSARQFPNYSSELNVNALLLGDSALYLCASSFGFGSQETQYFGPGTRLLVL.